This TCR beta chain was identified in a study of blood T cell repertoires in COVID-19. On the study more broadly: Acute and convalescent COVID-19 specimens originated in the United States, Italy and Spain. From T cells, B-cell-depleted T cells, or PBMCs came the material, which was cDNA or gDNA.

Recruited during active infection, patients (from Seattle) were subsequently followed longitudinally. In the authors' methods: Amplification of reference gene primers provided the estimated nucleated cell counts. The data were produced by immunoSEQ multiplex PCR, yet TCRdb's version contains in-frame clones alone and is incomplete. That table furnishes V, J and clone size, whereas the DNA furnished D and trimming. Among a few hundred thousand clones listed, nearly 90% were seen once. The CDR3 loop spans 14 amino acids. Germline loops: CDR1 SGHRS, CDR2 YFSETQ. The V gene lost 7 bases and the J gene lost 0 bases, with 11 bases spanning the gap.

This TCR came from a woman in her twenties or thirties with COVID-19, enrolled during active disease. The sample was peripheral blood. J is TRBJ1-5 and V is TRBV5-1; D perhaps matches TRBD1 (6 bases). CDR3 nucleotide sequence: TGCGCCAGCTGGACAGATTATAGCAATCAGCCCCAGCATTTT. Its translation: CASWTDYSNQPQHF.